What follows are 29 T cell receptor beta chains derived from one specimen sequenced in a study of blood T cell repertoires in COVID-19 (dated by TCRdb to the early 2020s). The library was made by the immunoSEQ multiplex PCR assay. This immuneACCESS table, as held by TCRdb, lists in-frame sequences with V and J called but not all clones. Of the missing ones, under half trace to an unresolved V gene in checked studies; the others have no known cause. The sample includes under 80,000 clones, with roughly nine tenths observed a single time. Under 20% of the sample is held by the ten biggest clonotypes. Sequenced material: peripheral blood. The receptors were gathered from an older man in a cohort sampled during active COVID-19.

The rearrangement uses TRBV9 and TRBJ2-3, with D possibly being TRBD2 (7 bases). The V and J ends lost 4 bases and 3 bases respectively, with 18 bases between them. From germline, CDR1 is SGDLS and CDR2 YYNGEE. The CDR3 runs to 16 residues. This CDR3 is CASSPRRGAGTDTQYF. CDR3 coding DNA: TGTGCCAGCAGCCCGCGCCGGGGGGCCGGTACAGATACGCAGTATTTT.

The chain has TRBV19 and TRBJ1-1, with a tentative D call TRBD1 (5 bases). Germline values: CDR1 LNHDA, CDR2 SQIVND (reference sequence). Trimming removed 4 bases at V and 4 bases at J, with 7 bases between. CDR3 length: 12 amino acids. The CDR3 nucleotides read TGTGCCAGTAGTACGGGACTCACTGAAGCTTTCTTT. It is translated as CASSTGLTEAFF.

The chain has TRBV2 and TRBJ2-5, with 11 bases aligning to TRBD1. The CDR3 is 14 residues long. Germline lookup yields CDR1 SNHLY and CDR2 FYNNEI. V trimming: 7 bases; J trimming: 4 bases; junction bases outside the gene matches: 5. This CDR3 is CASTPGTGGETQYF. CDR3 DNA: TGTGCCAGCACCCCGGGGACAGGGGGAGAGACCCAGTACTTC.

The chain combines TRBV6-5 with TRBJ1-2; D is perhaps TRBD1 (6 bases). V lost 7 bases, J lost 5 bases, and 14 bases lay in between. This CDR3 is 13 amino acids long. Germline CDR1 is MNHEY and CDR2 is SVGAGI. The CDR3, as DNA: TGTGCCAGCATCAAGGGGGGGAATTATGGCTACACCTTC. This codes for CASIKGGNYGYTF.

The V call is TRBV15, the J call TRBJ1-3; D gene uncertain. Germline V lookup: CDR1 LNHNV, CDR2 YYDKDF (reference sequence). This CDR3 region has 12 residues. V was trimmed by 4 bases and J by 1 base, leaving 2 bases between them. As DNA, the CDR3 is TGTGCCACCAGCATATCTGGAAACACCATATATTTT. This translates into CATSISGNTIYF.

As DNA, the CDR3 is TGTGCCAGCAGTTTAGGGGCAGGTCGGGAGCAGTACGTC. Its protein is CASSLGAGREQYV. The chain links TRBV12-3 or TRBV12-4 to TRBJ2-7; D remains ambiguous. The CDR3 is made up of 13 amino acids. The germline V and J ends were trimmed by 1 base and 7 bases, with 11 bases remaining between them.

The chain joins TRBV5-4 to TRBJ1-2; D perhaps matches TRBD1 (5 bases). Germline V gene lookup returns CDR1 SGHNT and CDR2 YYREEE (reference sequence). The CDR3 runs to 15 residues. The germline V and J ends were trimmed by 1 base and 4 bases, with 14 bases remaining between them. CDR3 sequence: CASSLKGGTGYGYTF. The CDR3 nucleotides read TGTGCCAGCAGCTTGAAAGGCGGGACGGGCTATGGCTACACCTTC.

The genes are TRBV5-1 and TRBJ2-3; the D gene is possibly TRBD2 (6 bases). Germline assignment: CDR1 SGHRS and CDR2 YFSETQ. With 4 bases removed from V and 4 bases from J, the gap between germline ends came to 19 bases. The CDR3 totals 16 residues. CDR3 sequence (DNA): TGCGCCAGCAGCCCCGGGGGTGGCAGCAGGGCAGATACGCAGTATTTT. Encoded protein: CASSPGGGSRADTQYF.

The CDR3 loop is CASSLVFQVGYGYTF. DNA of the CDR3: TGTGCCAGCAGCTTAGTGTTCCAGGTGGGCTATGGCTACACCTTC. The gene calls are TRBV7-2 and TRBJ1-2, with D unresolved. Germline assignment: CDR1 SGHTA and CDR2 FQGNSA. The ends were cut back, 1 base at V and 4 bases at J, with 13 bases in the middle. CDR3 size: 15 residues.

This clone was seen once. The chain carries TRBV28 and TRBJ1-2; D possibly corresponds to TRBD1 (5 bases). The length of the CDR3 is 15 residues. CDR1 is MDHEN, CDR2 SYDVKM, per germline. V lost 3 bases to trimming and J lost 9 bases, with 20 bases between them. Here the CDR3 reads CASSLSQAGSESYTF. The CDR3 DNA reads as TGTGCCAGCAGTTTGAGCCAGGCAGGGTCGGAGAGCTACACCTTC.

The chain recombines TRBV7-6 with TRBJ2-3, with 12 bases identical to TRBD2. CDR3 length: 16 amino acids. With V trimmed by 2 bases and J by 3 bases, 3 bases remained unmatched. Germline-derived CDR1 and CDR2 are SGHVS and FNYEAQ. CDR3 coding DNA: TGTGCCAGCAGCTTATGGCTAGCGGGGGGGACAGATACGCAGTATTTT. It is translated as CASSLWLAGGTDTQYF.

This clone was seen once. J is TRBJ2-1 and V is TRBV14; D is undetermined. CDR3 size: 16 residues. Per germline, CDR1 SGHDN and CDR2 FVKESK. The V and J ends lost 4 bases and 2 bases respectively, with 15 bases between them. This CDR3 is CASSLSRRWPYNEQFF. The CDR3 region has the DNA TGTGCCAGCAGCCTCTCGCGCAGGTGGCCCTACAATGAGCAGTTCTTC.

The chain joins TRBV6-4 to TRBJ2-1, with 7 positions matching TRBD1. Germline CDR1 and CDR2: MRHNA and SNTAGT. Losses at the gene ends were 2 bases for V and 3 bases for J; bases not matched to a gene: 1. The CDR3 spans 14 residues. In DNA, the CDR3 is TGTGCCAGCAGTGACAGGGGGCTCTACAATGAGCAGTTCTTC. This sequence encodes CASSDRGLYNEQFF.

The chain links TRBV6-5 to TRBJ2-5; tentatively, D is TRBD1 (5 bases). The CDR3 has 14 amino acids. Deletions cut 6 bases from V and 4 bases from J, with 15 bases between. The germline CDR1 and CDR2 sequences are MNHEY and SVGAGI. This CDR3 is CASSPRQRVETQYF. The CDR3 DNA follows: TGTGCCAGCAGCCCCCGACAGAGAGTAGAGACCCAGTACTTC.

V usage is TRBV19 and J usage is TRBJ2-3; the match to TRBD2 covers 13 bases. The CDR3 has 16 amino acids. The V gene's germline CDR1 is LNHDA and CDR2 SQIVND (reference sequence). V gave up 5 bases and J gave up 5 bases; unmatched junction bases: 7. CDR3 DNA sequence: TGTGCCAGTAGTGCAACTAGCGGGGGGGCAATAGATACGCAGTATTTT. Its protein is CASSATSGGAIDTQYF.

This sequence joins TRBV7-2 and TRBJ2-7, with a tentative D call TRBD1 (5 bases). Trimming shortened V by 0 bases and J by 2 bases, and 11 bases separated the two germline ends. CDR3 length equals 15 residues. Germline-derived CDR1 and CDR2 are SGHTA and FQGNSA. CDR3 sequence: CASSLAAGPAYEQYV. The CDR3 DNA follows: TGTGCCAGCAGCTTAGCGGCAGGGCCGGCCTACGAGCAGTACGTC.

This clone was seen once. V gene TRBV3-1 (or the pseudogene TRBV3-2) combines with J gene TRBJ1-1; D is unclear. V was trimmed by 4 bases and J by 0 bases, leaving 6 bases between them. Per the germline V gene, CDR1 is LGHDT and CDR2 is YNNKEL (reference sequence). The length of the CDR3 is 13 residues. CDR3 protein: CASSLSVNTEAFF. CDR3 nucleotides: TGTGCCAGCAGCCTCTCTGTGAACACTGAAGCTTTCTTT.

This clone was seen only once. The gene calls are TRBV4-3 and TRBJ2-7, with 8 bases fitting TRBD1. This CDR3 comprises 15 residues. In germline, CDR1 is LGHNA, CDR2 YSLEER. J lost 3 bases, V lost 2 bases, and 6 bases had no gene match. The CDR3 DNA reads TGCGCCAGCAGCCAAACCGGGACAGGCGTCTACGAGCAGTACTTC. Protein sequence: CASSQTGTGVYEQYF.

This clone was counted a single time. This chain joins TRBV18 and TRBJ2-3, with 8 nucleotides matching TRBD2. Germline loops: CDR1 KGHSH, CDR2 LQKENI. The CDR3 extends over 16 amino acids. V was clipped by 1 base and J by 2 bases; unmatched bases: 5. The DNA for the CDR3 is TGTGCCAGCTCACCACTGAGCGGGGGATCCACAGATACGCAGTATTTT. It yields the protein CASSPLSGGSTDTQYF.

The chain couples TRBV7-2 to TRBJ2-3, with a weak D call TRBD2 (5 bases). V was clipped by 5 bases and J by 0 bases, with 15 bases between them. The CDR3 consists of 16 residues. Per the germline V gene, CDR1 is SGHTA and CDR2 is FQGNSA. The chain's CDR3 is CASSLWTGPSTDTQYF. Here the CDR3 DNA reads TGTGCCAGCAGCCTGTGGACTGGTCCTAGCACAGATACGCAGTATTTT.

This clone was detected only once. The rearrangement uses TRBV3-1 (or the pseudogene TRBV3-2) and TRBJ1-3; D is perhaps TRBD1 (5 bases). The germline gives CDR1 LGHDT, CDR2 YNNKEL (reference sequence). Trimming stripped 0 bases from V and 4 bases from J, with 13 bases between. This CDR3 region has 16 residues. CDR3 sequence (DNA): TGTGCCAGCAGCCAAGATGGAGGGGCGCGAGGAAACACCATATATTTT. As protein: CASSQDGGARGNTIYF.

The chain is built from TRBV7-8 and TRBJ2-7; perhaps TRBD2 as D (6 bases). The CDR3 has 16 amino acids. CDR1 and CDR2 from the germline V gene are SGHVS and FQNEAQ. Trimming removed 2 bases from V and 2 bases from J, with 16 bases in between. CDR3 DNA sequence: TGTGCCAGCAGCTTATACTCCGGGACTGTGACCTACGAGCAGTACTTC. It codes for CASSLYSGTVTYEQYF.

The V gene is TRBV28, the J gene TRBJ1-1; no clear D. The germline V gene encodes CDR1 MDHEN and CDR2 SYDVKM. The CDR3 spans 15 residues. Trimming removed 6 bases from V and 4 bases from J, with 18 bases in between. The CDR3 is CASRPATGEGTEAFF. The CDR3 DNA reads as TGTGCCAGCAGACCCGCGACCGGGGAAGGCACTGAAGCTTTCTTT.

This chain uses TRBV6-6 with TRBJ2-1; TRBD1 aligns across 12 bases. The CDR3 totals 15 residues. After removal of 6 bases from V and 7 bases from J, the junction contained 7 bases not matched to a gene. Germline V CDR1 and CDR2: MNHNY, SVGAGI (reference sequence). The CDR3 bases are TGTGCCAGCAGAGGGGACAGGGGGCGTTTTAATGAGCAGTTCTTC. It translates to CASRGDRGRFNEQFF.

V gene TRBV4-2 combines with J gene TRBJ1-3; 7 nucleotides line up with TRBD1. The CDR3 spans 16 residues. The J segment lost 0 bases and the V segment lost 5 bases, leaving 7 bases of the junction unmatched. In germline, CDR1 is LGHNA, CDR2 YNFKEQ. DNA for the CDR3: TGTGCCAGCAGCGAACAGGGGTGCGACTCTGGAAACACCATATATTTT. Translated: CASSEQGCDSGNTIYF.

The CDR3 loop is CASNSDRDRSYEQYV. CDR3 nucleotides: TGTGCCAGCAATTCGGACAGGGACCGATCCTACGAGCAGTACGTC. The rearrangement uses TRBV6-5 and TRBJ2-7; TRBD1 matches 8 bases. The germline gives CDR1 MNHEY, CDR2 SVGAGI. The length of the CDR3 is 15 residues. J was trimmed by 1 base and V by 7 bases; bases with no gene match: 9.

The chain combines TRBV5-6 with TRBJ2-2; TRBD1 agrees at 8 bases. Germline V gene data show CDR1 as SGHDT and CDR2 as YYEEEE. The V segment lost 1 base and the J segment 4 bases; nucleotides outside the gene matches: 9. The CDR3 has 17 amino acids. DNA for the CDR3: TGTGCCAGCAGCTTGCTCGGAGGACAGGGAACCACCGGGGAGCTGTTTTTT. It translates to CASSLLGGQGTTGELFF. The full variable domain, with the rest looked up from reference TRBV5-6 and TRBJ2-2, is DAGVTQSPTHLIKTRGQQVTLRCSPKSGHDTVSWYQQALGQGPQFIFQYYEEEERQRGNFPDRFSGHQFPNYSSELNVNALLLGDSALYLCASSLLGGQGTTGELFFGEGSRLTVL.

V is TRBV6-5 and J is TRBJ1-1, with D possibly matching TRBD1 (6 bases). This CDR3 comprises 15 residues. The V and J ends lost 5 bases and 1 base respectively, with 14 bases between them. Per germline, CDR1 MNHEY and CDR2 SVGAGI. As DNA, the CDR3 is TGTGCCAGCAGTCTACAGGGTGGTTGGAACACTGAAGCTTTCTTT. Protein sequence: CASSLQGGWNTEAFF.

V and J are TRBV6-5 and TRBJ2-7; D may be TRBD2 (6 bases). The CDR3 contains 11 residues. Deletions cut 7 bases from V and 6 bases from J, with 10 bases between. Per the germline V gene, CDR1 is MNHEY and CDR2 is SVGAGI. CDR3 sequence (DNA): TGTGCCAGCACCCGGGGGAGCGAGCAGTACTTC. Protein: CASTRGSEQYF.